This record concerns one T cell receptor beta chain sequence. Some clones are missing from TCRdb's copy, which holds only in-frame ones; the method was immunoSEQ multiplex PCR. The profile shows 15,000 to 20,000 clones, 70% to 90% of them singletons. The entry originates in a study of blood T cell repertoires in COVID-19. Germline lookup yields CDR1 SNHLY and CDR2 FYNNEI. This CDR3 comprises 16 residues. V gave up 2 bases and J gave up 4 bases; unmatched junction bases: 8. Material for sequencing was peripheral blood. The chain recombines TRBV2 with TRBJ2-1, with TRBD1 matching over 7 bases. The TCR comes from a human donor in a cohort sampled during active COVID-19. The DNA of the CDR3 is TGTGCCAGCAGTGAATCTGTCTCAGGGGGATACAATGAGCAGTTCTTC. The encoded protein is CASSESVSGGYNEQFF.